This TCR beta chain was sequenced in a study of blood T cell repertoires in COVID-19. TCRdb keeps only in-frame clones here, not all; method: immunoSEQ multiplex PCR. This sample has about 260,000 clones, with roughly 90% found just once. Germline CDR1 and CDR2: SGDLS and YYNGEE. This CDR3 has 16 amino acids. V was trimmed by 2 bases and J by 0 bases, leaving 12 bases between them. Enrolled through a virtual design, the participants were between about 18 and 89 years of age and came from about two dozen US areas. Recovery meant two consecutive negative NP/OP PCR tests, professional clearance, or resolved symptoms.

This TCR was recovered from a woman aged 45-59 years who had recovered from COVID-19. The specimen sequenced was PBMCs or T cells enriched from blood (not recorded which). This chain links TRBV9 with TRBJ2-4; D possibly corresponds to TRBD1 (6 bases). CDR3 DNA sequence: TGTGCCAGCAGCGTCCGGGACACCTTAGCCAAAAACATTCAGTACTTC. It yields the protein CASSVRDTLAKNIQYF.